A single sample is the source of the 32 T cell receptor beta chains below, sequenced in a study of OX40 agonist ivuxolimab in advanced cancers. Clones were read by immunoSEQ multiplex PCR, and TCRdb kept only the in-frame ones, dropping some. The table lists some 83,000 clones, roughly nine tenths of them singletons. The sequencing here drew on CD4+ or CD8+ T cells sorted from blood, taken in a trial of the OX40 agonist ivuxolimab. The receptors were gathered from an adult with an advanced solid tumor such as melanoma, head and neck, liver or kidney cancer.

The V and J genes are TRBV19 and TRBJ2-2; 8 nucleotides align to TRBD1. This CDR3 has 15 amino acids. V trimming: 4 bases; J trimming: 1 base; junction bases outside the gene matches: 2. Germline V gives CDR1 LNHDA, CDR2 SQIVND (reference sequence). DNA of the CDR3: TGTGCCAGTAGTAAAGACAGGGGGAACACCGGGGAGCTGTTTTTT. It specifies CASSKDRGNTGELFF.

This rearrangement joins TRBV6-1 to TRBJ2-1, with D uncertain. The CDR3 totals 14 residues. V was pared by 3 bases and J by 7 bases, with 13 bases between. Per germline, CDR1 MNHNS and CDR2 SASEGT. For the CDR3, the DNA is TGTGCCAGCAGTGATATGCTACAAGGGAATGAGCAGTTCTTC. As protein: CASSDMLQGNEQFF.

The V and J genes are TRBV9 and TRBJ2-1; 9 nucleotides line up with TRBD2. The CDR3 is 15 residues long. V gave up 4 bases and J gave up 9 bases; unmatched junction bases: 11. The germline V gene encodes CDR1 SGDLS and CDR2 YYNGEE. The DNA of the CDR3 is TGTGCCAGCAGCCCCAGGACTAGCGAGGAAGCTGAGCAGTTCTTC. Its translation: CASSPRTSEEAEQFF.

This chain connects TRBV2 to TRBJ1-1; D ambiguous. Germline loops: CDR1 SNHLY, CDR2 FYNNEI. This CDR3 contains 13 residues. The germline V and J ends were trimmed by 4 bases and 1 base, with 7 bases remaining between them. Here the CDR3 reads CASSVSQNTEAFF. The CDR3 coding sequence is TGTGCCAGCAGTGTTAGCCAGAACACTGAAGCTTTCTTT.

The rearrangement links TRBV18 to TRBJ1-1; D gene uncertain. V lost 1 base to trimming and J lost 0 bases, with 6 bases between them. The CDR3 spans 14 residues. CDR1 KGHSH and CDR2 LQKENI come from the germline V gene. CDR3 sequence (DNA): TGTGCCAGCTCACCACAATTAATGAACACTGAAGCTTTCTTT. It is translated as CASSPQLMNTEAFF.

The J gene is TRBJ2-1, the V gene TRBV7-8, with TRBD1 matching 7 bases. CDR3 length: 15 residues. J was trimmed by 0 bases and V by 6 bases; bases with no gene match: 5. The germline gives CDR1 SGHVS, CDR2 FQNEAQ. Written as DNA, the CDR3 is TGTGCCAGCAGAAAGACAGGGATCTCCTACAATGAGCAGTTCTTC. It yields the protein CASRKTGISYNEQFF. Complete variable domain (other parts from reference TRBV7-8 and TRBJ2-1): GAGVSQSPRYKVAKRGQDVALRCDPISGHVSLFWYQQALGQGPEFLTYFQNEAQLDKSGLPSDRFFAERPEGSVSTLKIQRTQQEDSAVYLCASRKTGISYNEQFFGPGTRLTVL.

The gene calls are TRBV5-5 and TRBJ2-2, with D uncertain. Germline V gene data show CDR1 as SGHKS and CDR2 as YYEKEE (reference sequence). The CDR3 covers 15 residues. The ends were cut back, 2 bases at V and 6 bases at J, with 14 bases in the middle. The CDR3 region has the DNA TGTGCCAGCAGCTTAGGGTTGACTTGGGCCGGGGAGCTGTTTTTT. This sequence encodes CASSLGLTWAGELFF.

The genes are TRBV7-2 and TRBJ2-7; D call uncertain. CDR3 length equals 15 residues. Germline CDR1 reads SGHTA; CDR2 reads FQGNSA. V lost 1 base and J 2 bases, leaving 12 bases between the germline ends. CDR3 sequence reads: CASSLGADSTYEQYF. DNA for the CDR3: TGTGCCAGCAGCTTAGGGGCGGATAGTACCTACGAGCAGTACTTC. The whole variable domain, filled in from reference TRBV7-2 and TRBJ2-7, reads GAGVSQSPSNKVTEKGKDVELRCDPISGHTALYWYRQSLGQGLEFLIYFQGNSAPDKSGLPSDRFSAERTGGSVSTLTIQRTQQEDSAVYLCASSLGADSTYEQYFGPGTRLTVT.

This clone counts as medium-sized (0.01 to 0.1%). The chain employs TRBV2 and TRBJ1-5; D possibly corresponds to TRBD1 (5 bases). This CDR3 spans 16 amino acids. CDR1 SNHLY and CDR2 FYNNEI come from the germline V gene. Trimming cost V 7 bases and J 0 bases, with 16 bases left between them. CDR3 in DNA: TGTGCCAGCACCACTAGTACAGGTTTTAGCAATCAGCCCCAGCATTTT. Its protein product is CASTTSTGFSNQPQHF.

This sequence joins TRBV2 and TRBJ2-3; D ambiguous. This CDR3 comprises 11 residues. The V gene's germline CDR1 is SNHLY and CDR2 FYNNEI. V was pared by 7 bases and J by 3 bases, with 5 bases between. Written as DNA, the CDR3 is TGTGCCAGCACCTCTACAGATACGCAGTATTTT. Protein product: CASTSTDTQYF. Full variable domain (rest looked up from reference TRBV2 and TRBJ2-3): EPEVTQTPSHQVTQMGQEVILRCVPISNHLYFYWYRQILGQKVEFLVSFYNNEISEKSEIFDDQFSVERPDGSNFTLKIRSTKLEDSAMYFCASTSTDTQYFGPGTRLTVL.

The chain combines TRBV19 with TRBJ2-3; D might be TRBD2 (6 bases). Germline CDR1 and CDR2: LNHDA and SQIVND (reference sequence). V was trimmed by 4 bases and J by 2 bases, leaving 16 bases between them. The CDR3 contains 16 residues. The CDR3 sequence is CASSTSRAGSTDTQYF. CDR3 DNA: TGTGCCAGTAGTACGTCCCGGGCGGGGTCCACAGATACGCAGTATTTT. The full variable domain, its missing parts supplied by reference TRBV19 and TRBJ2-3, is DGGITQSPKYLFRKEGQNVTLSCEQNLNHDAMYWYRQDPGQGLRLIYYSQIVNDFQKGDIAEGYSVSREKKESFPLTVTSAQKNPTAFYLCASSTSRAGSTDTQYFGPGTRLTVL.

CDR3 nucleotides: TGTGCCTGGAAAACGACAGGGGGGAACACCATATATTTT. Translated, it gives CAWKTTGGNTIYF. V is TRBV30 and J is TRBJ1-3; 9 bases agree with TRBD1. The CDR3 contains 13 residues. CDR1 GTSNPN and CDR2 SVGIG come from the germline V gene (reference sequence). After removal of 4 bases from V and 7 bases from J, the junction contained 5 bases not matched to a gene. Looking up the rest from reference TRBV30 and TRBJ1-3 gives the full variable domain: SQTIHQWPATLVQPVGSPLSLECTVEGTSNPNLYWYRQAAGRGLQLLFYSVGIGQISSEVPQNLSASRPQDRQFILSSKKLLLSDSGFYLCAWKTTGGNTIYFGEGSWLTVV.

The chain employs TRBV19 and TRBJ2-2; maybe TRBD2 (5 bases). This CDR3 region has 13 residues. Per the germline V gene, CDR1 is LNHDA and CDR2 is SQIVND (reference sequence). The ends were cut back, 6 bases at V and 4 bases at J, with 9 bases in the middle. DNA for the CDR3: TGTGCCAGTAGGCCCCGGGGCACCGGGGAGCTGTTTTTT. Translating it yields CASRPRGTGELFF. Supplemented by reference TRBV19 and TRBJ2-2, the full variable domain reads DGGITQSPKYLFRKEGQNVTLSCEQNLNHDAMYWYRQDPGQGLRLIYYSQIVNDFQKGDIAEGYSVSREKKESFPLTVTSAQKNPTAFYLCASRPRGTGELFFGEGSRLTVL.

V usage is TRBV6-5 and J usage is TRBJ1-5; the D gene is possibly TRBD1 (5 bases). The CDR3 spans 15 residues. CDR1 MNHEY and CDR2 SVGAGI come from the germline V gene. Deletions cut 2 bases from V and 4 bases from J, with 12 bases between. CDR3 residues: CASSYSRGRNQPQHF. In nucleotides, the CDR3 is TGTGCCAGCAGTTACAGTCGGGGGAGGAATCAGCCCCAGCATTTT.

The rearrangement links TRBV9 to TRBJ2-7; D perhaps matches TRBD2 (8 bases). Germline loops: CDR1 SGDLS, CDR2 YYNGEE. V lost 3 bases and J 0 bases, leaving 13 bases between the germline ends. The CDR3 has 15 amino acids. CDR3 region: CASSAGGDSSYEQYF. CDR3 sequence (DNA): TGTGCCAGCAGCGCCGGGGGGGACAGCTCCTACGAGCAGTACTTC.

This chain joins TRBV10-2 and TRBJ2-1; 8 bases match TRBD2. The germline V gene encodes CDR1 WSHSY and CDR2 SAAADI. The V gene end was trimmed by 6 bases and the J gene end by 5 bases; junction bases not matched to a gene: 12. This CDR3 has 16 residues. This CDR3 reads CASRKRPSGSHNEQFF. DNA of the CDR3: TGCGCCAGCAGAAAACGACCGAGCGGGAGCCACAATGAGCAGTTCTTC.

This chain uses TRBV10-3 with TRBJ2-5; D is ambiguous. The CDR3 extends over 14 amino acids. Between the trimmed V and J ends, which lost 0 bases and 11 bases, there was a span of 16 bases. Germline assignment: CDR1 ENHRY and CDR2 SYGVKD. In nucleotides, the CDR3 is TGTGCCATCAGTGAGTCGGCTCAACCGGCGGAGCAGTACTTC. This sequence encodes CAISESAQPAEQYF.

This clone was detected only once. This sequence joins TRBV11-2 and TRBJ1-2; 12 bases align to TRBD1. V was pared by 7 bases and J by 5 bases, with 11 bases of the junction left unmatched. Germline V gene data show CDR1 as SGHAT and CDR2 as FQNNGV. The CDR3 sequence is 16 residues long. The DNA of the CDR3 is TGTGCCAGCATCAGAACCGGGACAGGGGGCCAGTATGGCTACACCTTC. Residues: CASIRTGTGGQYGYTF.

The CDR3 nucleotides read TGTGCCTGGAGTACTCAGGGAAGCTATGGCTACACCTTC. Translating it yields CAWSTQGSYGYTF. The V gene is TRBV30, the J gene TRBJ1-2; D may be TRBD1 (5 bases). V was clipped by 2 bases and J by 4 bases, with 11 bases between them. The CDR3 has 13 amino acids. Germline CDR1 reads GTSNPN; CDR2 reads SVGIG (reference sequence).

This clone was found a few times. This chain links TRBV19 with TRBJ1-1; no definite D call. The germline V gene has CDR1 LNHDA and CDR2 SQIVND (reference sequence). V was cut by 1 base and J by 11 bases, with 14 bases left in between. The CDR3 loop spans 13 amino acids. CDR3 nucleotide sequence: TGTGCCAGTAGTATAGCCCCCGACGTTTGGGCTTTCTTT. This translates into CASSIAPDVWAFF. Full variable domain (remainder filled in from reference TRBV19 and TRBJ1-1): DGGITQSPKYLFRKEGQNVTLSCEQNLNHDAMYWYRQDPGQGLRLIYYSQIVNDFQKGDIAEGYSVSREKKESFPLTVTSAQKNPTAFYLCASSIAPDVWAFFGQGTRLTVV.

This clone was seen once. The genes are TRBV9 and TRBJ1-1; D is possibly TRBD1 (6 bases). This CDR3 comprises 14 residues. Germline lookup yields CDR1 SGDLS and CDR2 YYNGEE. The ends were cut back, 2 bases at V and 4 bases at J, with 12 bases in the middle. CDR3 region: CASSVTGRTTEAFF. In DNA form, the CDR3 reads TGTGCCAGCAGCGTGACAGGTCGGACCACTGAAGCTTTCTTT.

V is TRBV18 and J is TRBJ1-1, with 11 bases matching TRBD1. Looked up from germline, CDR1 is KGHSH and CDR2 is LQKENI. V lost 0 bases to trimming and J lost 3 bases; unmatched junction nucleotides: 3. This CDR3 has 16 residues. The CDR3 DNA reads TGTGCCAGCTCACCACCGTCGGGACAGGGGGACACTGAAGCTTTCTTT. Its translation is CASSPPSGQGDTEAFF.

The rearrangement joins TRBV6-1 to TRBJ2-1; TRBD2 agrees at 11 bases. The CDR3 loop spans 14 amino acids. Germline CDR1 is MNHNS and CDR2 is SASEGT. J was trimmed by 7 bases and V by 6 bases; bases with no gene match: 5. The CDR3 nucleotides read TGTGCCAGCAGCCCTAGCGGGAGGTGGAATGAGCAGTTCTTC. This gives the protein CASSPSGRWNEQFF.

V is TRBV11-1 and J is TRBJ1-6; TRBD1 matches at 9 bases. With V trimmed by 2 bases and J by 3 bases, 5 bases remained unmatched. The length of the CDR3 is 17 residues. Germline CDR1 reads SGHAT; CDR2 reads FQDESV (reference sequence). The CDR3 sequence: CASSLTVGQGYNSPLHF. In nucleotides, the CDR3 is TGTGCCAGCAGCTTAACCGTGGGACAGGGCTATAATTCACCCCTCCACTTT.

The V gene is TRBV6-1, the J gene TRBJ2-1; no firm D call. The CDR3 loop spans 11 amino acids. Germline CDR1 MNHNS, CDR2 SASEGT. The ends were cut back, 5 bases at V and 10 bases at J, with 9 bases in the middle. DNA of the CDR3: TGTGCCAGCAGTAGGTACGGCGAGCAGTTCTTC. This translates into CASSRYGEQFF.

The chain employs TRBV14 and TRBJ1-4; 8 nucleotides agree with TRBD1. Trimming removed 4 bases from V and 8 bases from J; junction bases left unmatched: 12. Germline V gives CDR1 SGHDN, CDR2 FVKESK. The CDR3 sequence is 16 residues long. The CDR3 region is CASSPTDRGWGEKLFF. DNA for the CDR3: TGTGCCAGCAGCCCAACCGACAGGGGCTGGGGGGAAAAACTGTTTTTT.

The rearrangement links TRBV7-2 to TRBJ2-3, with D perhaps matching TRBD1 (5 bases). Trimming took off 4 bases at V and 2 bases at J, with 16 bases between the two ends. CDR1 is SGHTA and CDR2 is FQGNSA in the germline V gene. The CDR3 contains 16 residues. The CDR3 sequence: CASSSQGPRPTDTQYF. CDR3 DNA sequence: TGTGCCAGCAGCTCCCAGGGCCCCCGGCCCACAGATACGCAGTATTTT.

CDR3 region: CAISVRQTNYGYTF. The CDR3 DNA reads TGTGCCATCAGTGTCAGGCAGACGAACTATGGCTACACCTTC. The chain couples TRBV10-3 to TRBJ1-2; D gene ambiguous. There are 14 residues in the CDR3. Germline assignment: CDR1 ENHRY and CDR2 SYGVKD. Between the trimmed V and J ends, which lost 4 bases and 2 bases, there was a span of 11 bases.

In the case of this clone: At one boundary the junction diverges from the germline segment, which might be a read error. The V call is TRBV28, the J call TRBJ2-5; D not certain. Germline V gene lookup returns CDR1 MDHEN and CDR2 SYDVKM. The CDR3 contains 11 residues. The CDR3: CASSLLGPADF. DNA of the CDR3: TGTGCCAGCAGTTTACTCGGTCCGGCAGACTTC.

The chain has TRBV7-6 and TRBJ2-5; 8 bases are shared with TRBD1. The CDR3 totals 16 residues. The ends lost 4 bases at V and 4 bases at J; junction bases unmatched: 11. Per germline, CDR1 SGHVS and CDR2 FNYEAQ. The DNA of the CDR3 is TGTGCCAGCAGCTCGAAGACAGGGGTGGCTACAGAGACCCAGTACTTC. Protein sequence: CASSSKTGVATETQYF.

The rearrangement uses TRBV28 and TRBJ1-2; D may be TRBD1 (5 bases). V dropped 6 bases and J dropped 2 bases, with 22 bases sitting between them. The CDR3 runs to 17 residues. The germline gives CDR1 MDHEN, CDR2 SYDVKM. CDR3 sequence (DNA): TGTGCCAGCAGGAAAGCCGGGACCTACCGTCCGAACTATGGCTACACCTTC. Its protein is CASRKAGTYRPNYGYTF.

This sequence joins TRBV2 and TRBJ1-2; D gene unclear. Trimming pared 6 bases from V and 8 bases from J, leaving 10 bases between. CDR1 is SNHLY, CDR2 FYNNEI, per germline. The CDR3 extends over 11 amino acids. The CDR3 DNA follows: TGTGCCAGCAGGGCTGAAGGGGGCTACACCTTC. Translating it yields CASRAEGGYTF. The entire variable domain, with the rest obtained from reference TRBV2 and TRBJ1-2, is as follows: EPEVTQTPSHQVTQMGQEVILRCVPISNHLYFYWYRQILGQKVEFLVSFYNNEISEKSEIFDDQFSVERPDGSNFTLKIRSTKLEDSAMYFCASRAEGGYTFGSGTRLTVV.